This T cell receptor (beta chain) came from a study of identical twins. MiXCR, run by TCRdb on the 5' RACE reads, gives a single entry per CDR3 protein. The sample lists approximately 590,000 distinct CDR3 sequences; around 9.6% were seen once. This clonotype was seen a few times. Looked up from germline, CDR1 is SEHNR and CDR2 is FQNEAQ (reference sequence). V was clipped by 4 bases and J by 5 bases, with 18 bases between them. The CDR3 runs 15 residues. These data were also reused for a study on yellow fever vaccine responses in identical twins.

The TCR originated in a woman aged 18-30 years in good health. The J gene is TRBJ2-7, the V gene TRBV7-9, with a weak D call TRBD2 (6 bases). The source material was PBMCs. CDR3 DNA sequence: TGTGCCAGCAGCTCCGAGTGGGACTCTGTGAACGAGCAGTACTTC. Protein sequence: CASSSEWDSVNEQYF.